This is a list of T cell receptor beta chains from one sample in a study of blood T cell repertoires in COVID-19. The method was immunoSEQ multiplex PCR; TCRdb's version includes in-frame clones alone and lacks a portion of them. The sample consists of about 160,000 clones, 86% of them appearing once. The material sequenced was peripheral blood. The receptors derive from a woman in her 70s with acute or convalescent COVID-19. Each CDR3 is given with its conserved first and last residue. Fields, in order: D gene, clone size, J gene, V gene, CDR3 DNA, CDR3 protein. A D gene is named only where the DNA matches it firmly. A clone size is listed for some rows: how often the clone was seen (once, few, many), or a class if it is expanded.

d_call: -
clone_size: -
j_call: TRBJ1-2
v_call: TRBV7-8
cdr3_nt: TGTGCCAGCAGCTTAGTCAGGGTAACAGCAAATTTCTATGGCTACACCTTC
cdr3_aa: CASSLVRVTANFYGYTF

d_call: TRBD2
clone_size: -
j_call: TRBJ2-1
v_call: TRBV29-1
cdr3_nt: TGCAGCGTTGGCGGGAGCGATGAGCAGTTCTTC
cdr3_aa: CSVGGSDEQFF

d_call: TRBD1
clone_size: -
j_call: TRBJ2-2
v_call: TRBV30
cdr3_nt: TGTGCCTGGAGTCTGGACAGGGCCCGGGAGCTGTTTTTT
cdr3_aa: CAWSLDRARELFF

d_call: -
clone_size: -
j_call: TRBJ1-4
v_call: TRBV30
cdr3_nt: TGTGCCTGGAGTGGCAGGATTAATGAAAAACTGTTTTTT
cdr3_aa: CAWSGRINEKLFF

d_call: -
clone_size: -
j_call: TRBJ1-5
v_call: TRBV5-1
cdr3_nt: TGCGCCAGCAGCTTGGGGACAACTAGCAATCAGCCCCAGCATTTT
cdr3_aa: CASSLGTTSNQPQHF

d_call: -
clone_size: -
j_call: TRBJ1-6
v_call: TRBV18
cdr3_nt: TGTGCCAGCTCACCAGGTACAGCCTATAATTCACCCCTCCACTTT
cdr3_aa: CASSPGTAYNSPLHF

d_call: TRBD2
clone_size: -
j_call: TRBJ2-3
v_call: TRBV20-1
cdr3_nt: TGCAGTGCTAGTGCTAGCGGGAGTGGCACAGATACGCAGTATTTT
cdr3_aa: CSASASGSGTDTQYF

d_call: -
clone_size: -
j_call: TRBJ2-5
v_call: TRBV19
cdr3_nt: TGTGCCAGTAAGAGGTTGGGGCAGGGGCCCAGAGAGACCCAGTACTTC
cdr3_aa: CASKRLGQGPRETQYF

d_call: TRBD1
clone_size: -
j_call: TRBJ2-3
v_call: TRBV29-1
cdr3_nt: TGCAGCGTTGAAGCAGGGGGCTGGACAGATACGCAGTATTTT
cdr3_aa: CSVEAGGWTDTQYF

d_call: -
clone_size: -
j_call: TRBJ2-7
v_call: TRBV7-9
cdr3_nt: TGTGCCAGCAGCTGGAGAGCAAACTACGAGCAGTACTTC
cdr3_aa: CASSWRANYEQYF

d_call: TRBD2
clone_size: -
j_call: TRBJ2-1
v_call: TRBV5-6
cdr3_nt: TGTGCCAGCAGCCAGACTAGCGGGAGAAATGAGCAGTTCTTC
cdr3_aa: CASSQTSGRNEQFF

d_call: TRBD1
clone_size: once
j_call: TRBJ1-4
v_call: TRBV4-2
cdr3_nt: TGTGCCAGCAGCCAAGGACAGGGTAATGAAAAACTGTTTTTT
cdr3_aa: CASSQGQGNEKLFF

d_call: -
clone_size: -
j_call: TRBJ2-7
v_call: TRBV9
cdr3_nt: TGTGCCAGCAGCGTAGTAACGGGGTCCGAGCAGTACTTC
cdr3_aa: CASSVVTGSEQYF

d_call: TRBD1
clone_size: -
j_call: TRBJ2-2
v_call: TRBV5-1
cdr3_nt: TGCGCCAGCAGCTTGGACAGGGGTGCTATCGGGGAGCTGTTTTTT
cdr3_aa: CASSLDRGAIGELFF

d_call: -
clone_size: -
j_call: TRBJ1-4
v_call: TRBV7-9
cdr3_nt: TGTGCCAGCACCTTCCGGGGGGCAGGAGCTAATGAAAAACTGTTTTTT
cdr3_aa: CASTFRGAGANEKLFF

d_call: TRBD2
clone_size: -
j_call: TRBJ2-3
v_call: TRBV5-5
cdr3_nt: TGTGCCAGCAGCTCTCAAGGGGCTAGCGGGAGTATCAATACGCAGTATTTT
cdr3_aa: CASSSQGASGSINTQYF

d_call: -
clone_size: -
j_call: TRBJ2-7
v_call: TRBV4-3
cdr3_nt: TGCGCCAGCAGCCAAGATTATACAGGTCGGTACGAGCAGTACTTC
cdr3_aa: CASSQDYTGRYEQYF

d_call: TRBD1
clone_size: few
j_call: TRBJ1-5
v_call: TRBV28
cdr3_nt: TGTGCCAGCAGTGGGGGGACAGCCCTTAAGTATTTT
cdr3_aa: CASSGGTALKYF

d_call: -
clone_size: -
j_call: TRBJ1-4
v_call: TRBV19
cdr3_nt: TGTGCCAGTAGTATTGGAGGGGTTCAGGAAGAAAAACTGTTTTTT
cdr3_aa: CASSIGGVQEEKLFF

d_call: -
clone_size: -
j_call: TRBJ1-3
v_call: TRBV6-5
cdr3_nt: TGTGCCAGCAGACAGATCTCTGGAAACACCATATATTTT
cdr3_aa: CASRQISGNTIYF

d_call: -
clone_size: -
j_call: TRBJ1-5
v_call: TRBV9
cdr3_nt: TGTGCCAGCAGCGCGGGACAAAATCAGCCCCAGCATTTT
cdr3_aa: CASSAGQNQPQHF

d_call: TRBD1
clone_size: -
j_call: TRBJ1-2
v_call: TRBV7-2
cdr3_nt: TGTGCCAGCAGCTTACTGCTTAGCAGGACAGGCTCGATCACCTTC
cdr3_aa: CASSLLLSRTGSITF

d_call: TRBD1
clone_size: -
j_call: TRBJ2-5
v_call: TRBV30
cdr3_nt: TGTGCCTGGACCGGGACAGGGCAAGAGACCCAGTACTTC
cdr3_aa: CAWTGTGQETQYF

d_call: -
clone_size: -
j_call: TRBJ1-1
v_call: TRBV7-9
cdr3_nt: TGTGCCAGCAGCTTAGGGCCCGTTGACACTGAAGCTTTCTTT
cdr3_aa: CASSLGPVDTEAFF

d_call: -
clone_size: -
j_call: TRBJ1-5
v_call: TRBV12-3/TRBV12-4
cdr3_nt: TGTGCCAGCAGTTTTGGCCGGGATCAGCCCCAGCATTTT
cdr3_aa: CASSFGRDQPQHF

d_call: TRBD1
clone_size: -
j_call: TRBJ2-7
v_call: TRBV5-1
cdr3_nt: TGCGCCAGCAGTGTCACCGGGACAGGGTCCTACGAGCAGTACTTC
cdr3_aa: CASSVTGTGSYEQYF

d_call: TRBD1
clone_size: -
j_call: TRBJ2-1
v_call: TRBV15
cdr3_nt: TGTGCCACCAGCAAAGGGACAGGGGCGGACAATGAGCAGTTCTTC
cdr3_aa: CATSKGTGADNEQFF

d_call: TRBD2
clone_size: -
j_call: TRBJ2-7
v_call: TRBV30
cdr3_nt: TGTGCCTGGAGGGGGACTAGCCGCACCTACGAGCAGTACTTC
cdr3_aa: CAWRGTSRTYEQYF

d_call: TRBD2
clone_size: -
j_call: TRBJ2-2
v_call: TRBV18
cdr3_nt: TGTGCCAGCTCACCACTTACACTTCTAGCGGGAGCAGGCACCGGGGAGCTGTTTTTT
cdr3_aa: CASSPLTLLAGAGTGELFF

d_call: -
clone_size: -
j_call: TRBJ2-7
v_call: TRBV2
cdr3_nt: TGTGCCAGCAGTGACCCCAGCGTTGGAGTCTACGAGCAGTACTTC
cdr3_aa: CASSDPSVGVYEQYF

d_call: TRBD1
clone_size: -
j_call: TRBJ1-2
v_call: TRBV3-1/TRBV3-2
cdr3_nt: TGTGCCAGCAGCCAAGATCCGACAGGGGGAAGTGGCTACACCTTC
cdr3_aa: CASSQDPTGGSGYTF

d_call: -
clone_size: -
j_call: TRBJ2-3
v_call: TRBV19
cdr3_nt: TGTGCCAGTAGTATAGATCTGGGGGACTCAGATACGCAGTATTTT
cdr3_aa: CASSIDLGDSDTQYF

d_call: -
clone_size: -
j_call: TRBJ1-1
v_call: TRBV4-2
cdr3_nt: TGTGCCAGCAGCCAAGAGTTGCGGAACACTGAAGCTTTCTTT
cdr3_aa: CASSQELRNTEAFF

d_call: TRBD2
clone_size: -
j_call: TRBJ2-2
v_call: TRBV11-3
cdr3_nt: TGTGCCAGCAGCCCACTAGCGGGGGCCGGGGAGCTGTTTTTT
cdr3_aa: CASSPLAGAGELFF

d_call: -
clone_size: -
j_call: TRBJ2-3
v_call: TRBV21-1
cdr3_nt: TGTGCCAGCAGCAAAGCCTCCGGGACAGGGGGCCGGCTAAGTACAGATACGCAGTATTTT
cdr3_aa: CASSKASGTGGRLSTDTQYF

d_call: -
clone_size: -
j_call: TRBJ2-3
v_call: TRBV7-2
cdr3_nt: TGTGCCAGCAGCGCCGGCGGGTCCACAGATACGCAGTATTTT
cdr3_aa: CASSAGGSTDTQYF

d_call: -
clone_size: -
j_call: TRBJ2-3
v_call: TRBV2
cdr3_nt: TGTGCCAGCAGTGAAGCGAGATCCGATACGCAGTATTTT
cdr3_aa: CASSEARSDTQYF

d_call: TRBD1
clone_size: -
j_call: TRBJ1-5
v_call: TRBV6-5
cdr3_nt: TGTGCCACCCGGGACAGGATGAGCAATCAGCCCCAGCATTTT
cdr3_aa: CATRDRMSNQPQHF

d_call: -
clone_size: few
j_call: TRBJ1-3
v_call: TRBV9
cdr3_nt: TGTGCCAGCAGCCCTCAGGGATTAGGCGGAAACACCATATATTTT
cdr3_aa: CASSPQGLGGNTIYF

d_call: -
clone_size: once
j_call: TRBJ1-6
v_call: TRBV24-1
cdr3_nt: TGTGCCACCAGTGGACCGCGCGAGGATTCACCCCTCCACTTT
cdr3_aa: CATSGPREDSPLHF

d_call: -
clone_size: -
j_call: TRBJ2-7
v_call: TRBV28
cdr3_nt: TGTGCCAGCAGTCCCCCGGGCTACGAGCAGTACTTC
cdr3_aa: CASSPPGYEQYF

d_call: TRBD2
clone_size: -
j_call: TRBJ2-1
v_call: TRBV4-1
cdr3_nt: TGCGCCAGCAGCCAAATAATCACTAGCGGGTCTTACCCGATCTCCTACAATGAGCAGTTCTTC
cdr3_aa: CASSQIITSGSYPISYNEQFF

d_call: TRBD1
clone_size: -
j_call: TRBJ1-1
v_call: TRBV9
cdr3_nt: TGTGCCAGCAGCGTAACCGACAGGGCCGAAGCTTTCTTT
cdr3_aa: CASSVTDRAEAFF